The 3 T cell receptor beta chains in this list originate from one sample, sequenced in a study of sequential checkpoint blockade in melanoma. Repertoires were generated with immunoSEQ multiplex PCR, while TCRdb's copy carries only in-frame clones and drops some. The sample yields about 22,000 clones, around 65% seen once. Treatment denoted: randomized to nivolumab then ipilimumab (arm A) or the reverse (arm B). The sequencing used CD8+ T cells sorted from blood (inferred from file names), collected from a patient given nivolumab and ipilimumab in sequence. The receptors come from a human donor with melanoma.

The chain couples TRBV11-2 to TRBJ2-7; possible D gene TRBD1, 5 bases. CDR3 length: 15 residues. V was shortened by 2 bases and J by 0 bases, with 11 bases between the two germline ends. Per germline, CDR1 SGHAT and CDR2 FQNNGV. The CDR3 protein is CASSLLDSVSYEQYF. In DNA form, the CDR3 reads TGTGCCAGCAGCTTACTCGACAGCGTCTCCTACGAGCAGTACTTC.

This chain uses TRBV27 with TRBJ2-1; D not certain. The CDR3 extends over 12 amino acids. Germline loops: CDR1 MNHEY, CDR2 SMNVEV (reference sequence). The V end was cut by 4 bases, the J end by 7 bases, with 8 bases between. In DNA, the CDR3 is TGTGCCAGCAGTTATCTCGGGAATGAGCAGTTCTTC. It specifies CASSYLGNEQFF.

The chain couples TRBV4-2 to TRBJ2-2, with TRBD2 matching 12 bases. Losses at the gene ends were 2 bases for V and 5 bases for J; bases not matched to a gene: 3. This CDR3 contains 16 residues. Germline CDR1 LGHNA, CDR2 YNFKEQ. The CDR3 coding sequence is TGTGCCAGCAGCCAACTAGCGGGGGGGGGAACCGGGGAGCTGTTTTTT. Protein sequence: CASSQLAGGGTGELFF.